These 11 T cell receptor beta chains share one sample of origin, sequenced in a study of cytomegalovirus exposure and HLA in healthy donors. With 60 Vbeta and 13 Jbeta primers, the PCR was carried out. Libraries were prepared by immunoSEQ multiplex PCR; TCRdb keeps only in-frame clonotypes and omits some of them. The table has tens of thousands of clones, approximately 72% seen once. Material: PBMCs. The receptors shown here come from a woman aged 25-40 years in good health and CMV-seronegative.

The chain is built from TRBV4-2 and TRBJ2-1, with a weak D call TRBD2 (5 bases). CDR1 and CDR2 from the germline V gene are LGHNA and YNFKEQ. The CDR3 has 13 amino acids. With 2 bases removed from V and 6 bases from J, the gap between germline ends came to 8 bases. The CDR3 nucleotides are TGTGCCAGCAGCCAAACTAGTGCCAATGAGCAGTTCTTC. Its translation is CASSQTSANEQFF.

V usage is TRBV7-9 and J usage is TRBJ2-5; possible D gene TRBD2, 6 bases. CDR3 size: 14 residues. CDR1 and CDR2 from the germline V gene are SEHNR and FQNEAQ (reference sequence). V lost 3 bases to trimming and J lost 5 bases, with 13 bases between them. DNA of the CDR3: TGTGCCAGCAGCTTTTTGGGACTTCAGGAGACCCAGTACTTC. Its translation: CASSFLGLQETQYF.

The CDR3 sequence: CASSLGAGGYNEQFF. The CDR3 DNA reads as TGTGCCAGCAGCTTAGGGGCAGGGGGTTACAATGAGCAGTTCTTC. The V gene is TRBV7-2, the J gene TRBJ2-1; 7 bases fit TRBD1. Germline-derived CDR1 and CDR2 are SGHTA and FQGNSA. After removal of 1 base from V and 4 bases from J, the junction contained 4 bases not matched to a gene. CDR3 length: 15 residues.

The rearrangement joins TRBV25-1 to TRBJ2-7; 9 nucleotides match TRBD1. CDR3 size: 14 residues. Germline values: CDR1 MGHDK, CDR2 SYGVNS. Unmatched junction bases numbered 12, after V lost 8 bases and J lost 7 bases. CDR3 bases: TGTGCCAGCCTCCCCGGGACAGGGCAGGAAGAGCAGTACTTC. Translated, it gives CASLPGTGQEEQYF.

This chain connects TRBV30 to TRBJ1-2, with 8 bases fitting TRBD1. The germline V gene encodes CDR1 GTSNPN and CDR2 SVGIG (reference sequence). This CDR3 region has 17 residues. The trim removed 3 bases at V and 2 bases at J, leaving 14 bases unmatched. In DNA form, the CDR3 reads TGTGCCTGGAGAGTAACCCAACCGGGACAGGTGAACTATGGCTACACCTTC. It is translated as CAWRVTQPGQVNYGYTF.

J is TRBJ1-1 and V is TRBV19, with TRBD1 matching over 12 bases. The germline V gene encodes CDR1 LNHDA and CDR2 SQIVND (reference sequence). The CDR3 runs 13 residues. The junction had 5 bases not matched to a gene; V was cut back by 5 bases and J by 10 bases. The CDR3 here is CASSPGQGAVAFF. The CDR3 nucleotides are TGTGCCAGTAGTCCGGGACAGGGGGCAGTAGCTTTCTTT.

This chain connects TRBV5-1 to TRBJ2-7; possible D gene TRBD2, 6 bases. There are 14 residues in the CDR3. V was cut by 0 bases and J by 7 bases, with 14 bases left in between. Germline V gives CDR1 SGHRS, CDR2 YFSETQ. As DNA, the CDR3 is TGCGCCAGCAGCTTGGGCCCGGGGGTCAAAGAGCAGTACTTC. Protein: CASSLGPGVKEQYF. Drawing the rest from reference TRBV5-1 and TRBJ2-7, the complete variable domain is KAGVTQTPRYLIKTRGQQVTLSCSPISGHRSVSWYQQTPGQGLQFLFEYFSETQRNKGNFPGRFSGRQFSNSRSEMNVSTLELGDSALYLCASSLGPGVKEQYFGPGTRLTVT.

The rearrangement links TRBV10-3 to TRBJ2-7, with D perhaps matching TRBD2 (5 bases). V was trimmed by 0 bases and J by 5 bases, leaving 14 bases between them. The CDR3 spans 15 residues. The germline gives CDR1 ENHRY, CDR2 SYGVKD. In nucleotides, the CDR3 is TGTGCCATCAGTGAGTCCCGGACGGCGGGTAACGAGCAGTACTTC. Translating gives CAISESRTAGNEQYF.

The chain uses TRBV30 and TRBJ2-7; 7 bases are shared with TRBD2. The CDR3 has 14 residues. The germline V gene has CDR1 GTSNPN and CDR2 SVGIG (reference sequence). The V and J ends lost 5 bases and 2 bases, in that order; junction bases with no gene match: 9. The CDR3 sequence is CAWDRGGATYEQYF. The CDR3 coding sequence is TGTGCCTGGGATCGGGGAGGGGCGACCTACGAGCAGTACTTC.

This chain connects TRBV5-1 to TRBJ1-3; TRBD1 might be the D (6 bases). CDR3 length: 16 residues. Germline V CDR1 and CDR2: SGHRS, YFSETQ. V was clipped by 0 bases and J by 4 bases, with 14 bases between them. This CDR3 is CASSLVDSKRGNTIYF. CDR3 nucleotides: TGCGCCAGCAGCTTGGTGGACAGTAAAAGGGGAAACACCATATATTTT. The variable domain in full, with the rest retrieved from reference TRBV5-1 and TRBJ1-3, is KAGVTQTPRYLIKTRGQQVTLSCSPISGHRSVSWYQQTPGQGLQFLFEYFSETQRNKGNFPGRFSGRQFSNSRSEMNVSTLELGDSALYLCASSLVDSKRGNTIYFGEGSWLTVV.

The chain joins TRBV6-6 to TRBJ1-2; 11 bases line up with TRBD1. V shed 7 bases and J 6 bases; nucleotides not matched to a gene: 10. Looked up from germline, CDR1 is MNHNY and CDR2 is SVGAGI (reference sequence). The CDR3 runs 15 residues. DNA for the CDR3: TGTGCCAGCATTTCGGGACAGGGGGGAGCGGATGGCTACACCTTC. It specifies CASISGQGGADGYTF.